The 3 T cell receptor beta chains below were found in one sample sequenced in a study of multiple sclerosis patients with progressive multifocal leukoencephalopathy (dated by TCRdb to about 2019). The time point label of this sample denotes: time of PML onset. What the treatment or condition label conveys for this sample: on natalizumab therapy at sampling. Library preparation was by the immunoSEQ multiplex PCR assay. In TCRdb, the immuneACCESS table is reduced to in-frame sequences with V and J assigned. These tables do not hold every clone; where another copy was compared, an unresolved V gene accounts for under half, and the others remain unexplained. Here the sample has approximately 35,000 clones; approximately 84% occur a single time. Together, the top ten hold roughly 3.1% of the sample. Source: PBMCs, taken from a patient treated with natalizumab. These receptors originate from a human donor with progressive multifocal leukoencephalopathy.

This chain links TRBV6-5 with TRBJ2-2; D is unclear. Trimming stripped 0 bases from V and 3 bases from J, with 5 bases between. Germline values: CDR1 MNHEY, CDR2 SVGAGI. This CDR3 is 14 amino acids long. CDR3: CASSYSLYTGELFF. The CDR3 DNA is TGTGCCAGCAGTTACTCTTTGTACACCGGGGAGCTGTTTTTT.

The V gene is TRBV6-4, the J gene TRBJ2-1; 8 nucleotides align to TRBD2. CDR1 and CDR2 from the germline V gene are MRHNA and SNTAGT. V lost 2 bases and J lost 2; bases outside the gene matches: 2. This CDR3 comprises 15 residues. The CDR3 nucleotides read TGTGCCAGCAGTGACAAAGCGGGAGCCTACAATGAGCAGTTCTTC. It encodes CASSDKAGAYNEQFF.

This clone was counted once. V and J are TRBV5-4 and TRBJ1-1; the match to TRBD1 covers 11 bases. CDR3 length: 15 residues. Per the germline V gene, CDR1 is SGHNT and CDR2 is YYREEE (reference sequence). With 4 bases clipped from V and 3 bases from J, the junction kept 5 bases outside the gene matches. The CDR3 region is CASSQGQGAYTEAFF. CDR3 coding DNA: TGTGCCAGCAGCCAAGGACAGGGGGCGTACACTGAAGCTTTCTTT.